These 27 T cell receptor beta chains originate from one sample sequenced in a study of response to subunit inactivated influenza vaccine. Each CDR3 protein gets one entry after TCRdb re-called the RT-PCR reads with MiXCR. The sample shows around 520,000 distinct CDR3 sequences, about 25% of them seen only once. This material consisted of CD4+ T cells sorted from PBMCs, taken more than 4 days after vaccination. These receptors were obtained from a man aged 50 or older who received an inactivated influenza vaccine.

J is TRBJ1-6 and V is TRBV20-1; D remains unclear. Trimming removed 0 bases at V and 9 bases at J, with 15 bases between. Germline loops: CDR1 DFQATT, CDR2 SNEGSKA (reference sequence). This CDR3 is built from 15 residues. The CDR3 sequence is CSAREHASGASPLHF. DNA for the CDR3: TGCAGTGCTAGAGAACACGCCTCGGGCGCTTCACCCCTCCACTTT.

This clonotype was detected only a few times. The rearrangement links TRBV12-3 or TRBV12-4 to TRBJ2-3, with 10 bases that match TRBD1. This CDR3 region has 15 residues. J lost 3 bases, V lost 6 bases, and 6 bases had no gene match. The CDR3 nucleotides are TGTGCCAGCAGGCTCGGGACAGGGGTAACAGATACGCAGTATTTT. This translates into CASRLGTGVTDTQYF.

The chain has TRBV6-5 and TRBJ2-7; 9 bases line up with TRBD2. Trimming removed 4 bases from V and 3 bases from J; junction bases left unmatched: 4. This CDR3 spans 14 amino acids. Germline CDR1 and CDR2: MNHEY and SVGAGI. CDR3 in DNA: TGTGCCAGCAGTTTGCGGGAGGGCCTCTACGAGCAGTACTTC. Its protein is CASSLREGLYEQYF.

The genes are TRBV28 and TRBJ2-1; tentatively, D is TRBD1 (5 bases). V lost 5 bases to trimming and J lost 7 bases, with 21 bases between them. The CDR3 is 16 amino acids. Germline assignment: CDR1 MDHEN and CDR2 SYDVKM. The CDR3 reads CASSPPYSLQGNEQFF. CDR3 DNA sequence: TGTGCCAGCAGTCCGCCCTATTCCCTCCAGGGTAATGAGCAGTTCTTC.

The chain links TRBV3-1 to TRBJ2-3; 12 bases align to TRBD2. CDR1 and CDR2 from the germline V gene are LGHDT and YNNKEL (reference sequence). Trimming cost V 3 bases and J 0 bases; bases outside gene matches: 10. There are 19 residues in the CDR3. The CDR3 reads CASSQKLGLAGPSTDTQYF. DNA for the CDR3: TGTGCCAGCAGCCAGAAACTAGGACTAGCGGGGCCTAGCACAGATACGCAGTATTTT.

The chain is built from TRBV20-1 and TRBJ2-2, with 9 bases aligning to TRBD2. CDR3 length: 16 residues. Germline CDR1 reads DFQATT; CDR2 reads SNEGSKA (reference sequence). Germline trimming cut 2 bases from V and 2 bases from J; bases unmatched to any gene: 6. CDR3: CSARSLTSGNTGELFF. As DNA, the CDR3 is TGCAGTGCTAGATCCTTGACTAGCGGTAACACCGGGGAGCTGTTTTTT.

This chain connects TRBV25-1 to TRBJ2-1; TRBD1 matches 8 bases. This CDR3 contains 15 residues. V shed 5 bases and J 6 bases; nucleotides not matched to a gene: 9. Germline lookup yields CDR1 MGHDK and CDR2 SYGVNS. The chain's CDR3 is CASSPRDRLSNEQFF. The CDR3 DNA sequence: TGTGCCAGCAGTCCCCGGGACAGGCTATCCAATGAGCAGTTCTTC.

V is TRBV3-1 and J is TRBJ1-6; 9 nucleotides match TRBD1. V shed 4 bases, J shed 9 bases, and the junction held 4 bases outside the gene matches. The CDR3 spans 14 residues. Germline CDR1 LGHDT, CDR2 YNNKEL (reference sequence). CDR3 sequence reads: CASSRQGGLSPLHF. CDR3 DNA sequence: TGTGCCAGCAGCCGACAGGGGGGTCTTTCACCCCTCCACTTT.

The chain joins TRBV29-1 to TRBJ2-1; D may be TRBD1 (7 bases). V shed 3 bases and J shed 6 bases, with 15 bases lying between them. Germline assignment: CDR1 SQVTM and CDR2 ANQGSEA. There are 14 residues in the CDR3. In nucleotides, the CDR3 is TGCAGCGTTGATAGGGCAGGGGGAGGCAATGAGCAGTTCTTC. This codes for CSVDRAGGGNEQFF.

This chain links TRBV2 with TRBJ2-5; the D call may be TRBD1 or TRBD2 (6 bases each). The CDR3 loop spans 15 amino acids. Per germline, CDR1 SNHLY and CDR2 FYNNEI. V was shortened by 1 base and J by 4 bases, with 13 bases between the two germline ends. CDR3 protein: CASSEVGAEGETQYF. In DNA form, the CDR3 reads TGTGCCAGCAGTGAAGTGGGGGCGGAGGGAGAGACCCAGTACTTC.

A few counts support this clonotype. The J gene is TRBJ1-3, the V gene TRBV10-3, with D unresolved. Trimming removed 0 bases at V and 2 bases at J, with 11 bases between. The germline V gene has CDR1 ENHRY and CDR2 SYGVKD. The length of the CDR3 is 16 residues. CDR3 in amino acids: CAISESPVKAGNTIYF. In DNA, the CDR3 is TGTGCCATCAGTGAGTCTCCCGTCAAGGCTGGAAACACCATATATTTT.

The CDR3 reads CASSQAGSGSYHEQFF. The CDR3 DNA is TGTGCCAGCAGCCAGGCAGGTAGCGGGAGTTACCATGAGCAGTTCTTC. V is TRBV11-2 and J is TRBJ2-1; 9 bases agree with TRBD2. CDR1 is SGHAT, CDR2 FQNNGV, per germline. V gave up 5 bases and J gave up 8 bases; unmatched junction bases: 13. The length of the CDR3 is 16 residues.

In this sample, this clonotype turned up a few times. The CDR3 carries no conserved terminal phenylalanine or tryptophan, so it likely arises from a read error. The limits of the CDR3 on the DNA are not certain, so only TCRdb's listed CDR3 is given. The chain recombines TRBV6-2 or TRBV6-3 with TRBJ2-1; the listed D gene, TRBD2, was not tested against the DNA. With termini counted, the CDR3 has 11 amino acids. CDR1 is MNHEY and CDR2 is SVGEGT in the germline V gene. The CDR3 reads CASSTGLASFL.

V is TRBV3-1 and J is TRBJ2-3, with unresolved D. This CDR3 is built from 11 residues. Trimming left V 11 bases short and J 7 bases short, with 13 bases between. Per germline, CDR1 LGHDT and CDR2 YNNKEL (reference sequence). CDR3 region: CAGALTHTQYF. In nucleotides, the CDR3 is TGTGCCGGAGCTTTGACGCATACGCAGTATTTT.

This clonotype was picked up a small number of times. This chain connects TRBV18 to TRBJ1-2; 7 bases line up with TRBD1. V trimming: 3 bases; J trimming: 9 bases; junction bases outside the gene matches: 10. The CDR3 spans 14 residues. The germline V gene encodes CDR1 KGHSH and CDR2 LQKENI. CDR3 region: CASSPDRAGYRYTF. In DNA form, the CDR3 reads TGTGCCAGCTCACCCGACAGGGCCGGTTATCGCTACACCTTC.

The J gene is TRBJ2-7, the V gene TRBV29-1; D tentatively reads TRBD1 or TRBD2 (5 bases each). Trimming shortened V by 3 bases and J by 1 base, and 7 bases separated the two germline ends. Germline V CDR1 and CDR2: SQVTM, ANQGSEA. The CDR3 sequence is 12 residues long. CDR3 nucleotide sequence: TGCAGCGTTGAGGGGGAATCCTACGAGCAGTACTTC. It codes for CSVEGESYEQYF.

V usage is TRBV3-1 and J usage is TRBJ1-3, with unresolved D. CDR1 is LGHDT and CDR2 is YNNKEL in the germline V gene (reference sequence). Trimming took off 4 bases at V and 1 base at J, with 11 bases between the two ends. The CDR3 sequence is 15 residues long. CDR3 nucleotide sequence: TGTGCCAGCAGCCTCACCAGCCTGTCTGGAAACACCATATATTTT. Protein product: CASSLTSLSGNTIYF.

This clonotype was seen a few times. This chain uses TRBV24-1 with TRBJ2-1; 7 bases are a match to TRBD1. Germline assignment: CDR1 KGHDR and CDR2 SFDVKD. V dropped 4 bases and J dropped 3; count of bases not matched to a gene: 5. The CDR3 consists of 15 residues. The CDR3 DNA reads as TGTGCCACCAGTGAAACAGGGGCGTTCTACAATGAGCAGTTCTTC. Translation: CATSETGAFYNEQFF.

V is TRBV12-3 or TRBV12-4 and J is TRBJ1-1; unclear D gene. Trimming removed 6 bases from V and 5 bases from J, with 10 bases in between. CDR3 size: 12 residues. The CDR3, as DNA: TGTGCCAGCAGACCCTTCGGGACTGAAGCTTTCTTT. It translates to CASRPFGTEAFF.

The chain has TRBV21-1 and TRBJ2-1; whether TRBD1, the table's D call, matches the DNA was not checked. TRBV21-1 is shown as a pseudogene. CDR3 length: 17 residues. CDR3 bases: TGTGCCAGCAGCAAAGGGTGGGGGACAGGGCGTGTCGCTGAGCAGTTCTTC. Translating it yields CASSKGWGTGRVAEQFF.

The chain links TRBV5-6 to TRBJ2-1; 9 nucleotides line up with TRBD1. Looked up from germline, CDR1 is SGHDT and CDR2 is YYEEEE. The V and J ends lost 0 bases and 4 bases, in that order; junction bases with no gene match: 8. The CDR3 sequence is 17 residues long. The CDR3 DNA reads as TGTGCCAGCAGCTTGGCTGGTGGACAGGGGTGGTACAATGAGCAGTTCTTC. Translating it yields CASSLAGGQGWYNEQFF.

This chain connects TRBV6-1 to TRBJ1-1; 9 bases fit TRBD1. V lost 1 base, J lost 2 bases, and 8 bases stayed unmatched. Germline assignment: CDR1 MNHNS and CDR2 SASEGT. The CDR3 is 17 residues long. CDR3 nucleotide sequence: TGTGCCAGCAGTGAAGTTGGACAGGGGTATGCTAACACTGAAGCTTTCTTT. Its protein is CASSEVGQGYANTEAFF.

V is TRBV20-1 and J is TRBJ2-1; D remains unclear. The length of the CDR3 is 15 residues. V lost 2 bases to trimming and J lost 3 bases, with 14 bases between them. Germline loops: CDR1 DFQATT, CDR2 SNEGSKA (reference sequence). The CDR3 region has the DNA TGCAGTGCTAGAAGGGTGGAACAAGACTACAATGAGCAGTTCTTC. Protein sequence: CSARRVEQDYNEQFF.

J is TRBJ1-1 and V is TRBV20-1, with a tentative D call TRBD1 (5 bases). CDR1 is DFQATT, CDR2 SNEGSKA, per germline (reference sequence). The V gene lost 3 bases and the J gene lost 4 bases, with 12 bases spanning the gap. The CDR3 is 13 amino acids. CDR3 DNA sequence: TGCAGTGCTAGGTATCCCGGGACCACTGAAGCTTTCTTT. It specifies CSARYPGTTEAFF.

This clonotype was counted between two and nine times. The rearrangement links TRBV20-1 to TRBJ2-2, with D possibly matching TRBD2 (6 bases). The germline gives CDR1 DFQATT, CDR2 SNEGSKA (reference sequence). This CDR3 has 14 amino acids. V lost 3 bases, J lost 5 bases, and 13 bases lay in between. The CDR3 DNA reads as TGCAGTGCTAGGGGGTTTGCGGGGACCGGGGAGCTGTTTTTT. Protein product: CSARGFAGTGELFF.

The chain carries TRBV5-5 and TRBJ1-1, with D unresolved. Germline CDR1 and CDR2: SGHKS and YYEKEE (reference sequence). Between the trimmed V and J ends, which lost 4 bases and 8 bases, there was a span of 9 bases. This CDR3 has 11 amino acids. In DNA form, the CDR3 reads TGTGCCAGCAGCCAGAGGAGAGAAGCTTTCTTT. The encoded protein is CASSQRREAFF.

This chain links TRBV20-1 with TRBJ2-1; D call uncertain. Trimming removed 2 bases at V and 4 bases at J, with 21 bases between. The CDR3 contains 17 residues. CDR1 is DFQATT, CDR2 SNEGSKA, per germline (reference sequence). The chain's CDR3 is CSARFRKVRMGYNEQFF. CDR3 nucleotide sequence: TGCAGTGCTAGATTTAGGAAAGTCCGTATGGGGTACAATGAGCAGTTCTTC.